Following are 7 T cell receptor beta chains from one sample sequenced in a study of shared clonotypes between healthy human individuals. Sequencing was performed with immunoSEQ multiplex PCR; in TCRdb, only in-frame clones are kept and a portion is missing. The sample includes over a million clones, about 98% of them seen just once. The sequenced material came from naive CD4+ T cells sorted from blood. Subset: CD45RA+ positively selected. The receptors were sampled from a man aged 30 to 45 in good health.

This clone showed up just once. V is TRBV29-1 and J is TRBJ2-1, with 13 bases lining up with TRBD2. The germline CDR1 and CDR2 sequences are SQVTM and ANQGSEA. The junction had 10 bases not matched to a gene; V was cut back by 7 bases and J by 7 bases. The CDR3 extends over 15 amino acids. In nucleotides, the CDR3 is TGCAGCGCTCTACGCGGGACTAGCGGGACAAATGAGCAGTTCTTC. It yields the protein CSALRGTSGTNEQFF.

V is TRBV18 and J is TRBJ2-5; 9 bases are shared with TRBD1. The CDR3 runs to 16 residues. Germline lookup yields CDR1 KGHSH and CDR2 LQKENI. V gave up 4 bases and J gave up 2 bases; unmatched junction bases: 8. This CDR3 reads CASSLEPGTGQETQYF. CDR3 DNA sequence: TGTGCCAGCTCACTTGAACCCGGGACAGGGCAAGAGACCCAGTACTTC.

This clone occurred once. This rearrangement joins TRBV5-1 to TRBJ1-1; the D gene is possibly TRBD1 (5 bases). The germline gives CDR1 SGHRS, CDR2 YFSETQ. The CDR3 sequence is 14 residues long. V was cut by 1 base and J by 4 bases, with 11 bases left in between. The DNA of the CDR3 is TGCGCCAGCAGCTTGATTTCGGGGCCCACTGAAGCTTTCTTT. Its translation is CASSLISGPTEAFF.

This chain links TRBV11-2 with TRBJ2-1; D is unclear. The CDR3 is made up of 12 amino acids. Between the trimmed V and J ends, which lost 5 bases and 5 bases, there was a span of 7 bases. CDR1 SGHAT and CDR2 FQNNGV come from the germline V gene. This chain's CDR3 is CASSLPDNEQFF. In DNA form, the CDR3 reads TGTGCCAGCAGCCTGCCGGACAATGAGCAGTTCTTC.

The rearrangement joins TRBV2 to TRBJ2-7; D is uncertain. Trimming shortened V by 7 bases and J by 1 base, and 14 bases separated the two germline ends. CDR3 length equals 14 residues. From germline, CDR1 is SNHLY and CDR2 FYNNEI. This chain's CDR3 is CASKVVFSSYEQYF. The CDR3, as DNA: TGTGCCAGCAAGGTCGTATTTTCATCCTACGAGCAGTACTTC.

Worth noting for this clone: The sample has other DNA sequences that encode this CDR3 too. The chain joins TRBV10-3 to TRBJ2-7; 7 bases are shared with TRBD1. The V gene end was trimmed by 0 bases and the J gene end by 4 bases; junction bases not matched to a gene: 3. The CDR3 spans 14 residues. Germline V lookup: CDR1 ENHRY, CDR2 SYGVKD. The CDR3 coding sequence is TGTGCCATCAGTGAGTCGGGACAGCCTTACGAGCAGTACTTC. Protein product: CAISESGQPYEQYF.

The V and J genes are TRBV5-6 and TRBJ2-1; 7 nucleotides agree with TRBD1. Germline values: CDR1 SGHDT, CDR2 YYEEEE. Unmatched junction bases numbered 8, after V lost 0 bases and J lost 5 bases. This CDR3 contains 16 residues. CDR3 sequence: CASSLGQGSRDNEQFF. CDR3 nucleotides: TGTGCCAGCAGCTTGGGACAGGGATCAAGGGACAATGAGCAGTTCTTC.